The 14 T cell receptor beta chains below were found in one sample sequenced in a study of control samples from healthy donors and cancer patients. Sequencing used immunoSEQ multiplex PCR; TCRdb keeps in-frame clones, though not all of them. The sample carries about 92,000 clones, 82% recorded once. Sample: blood. The receptors come from a woman aged 55-75 years in good health.

This chain uses TRBV9 with TRBJ2-7; D is unresolved. CDR1 and CDR2 from the germline V gene are SGDLS and YYNGEE. The CDR3 spans 14 residues. The ends were cut back, 2 bases at V and 1 base at J, with 10 bases in the middle. The CDR3 spells CASSVHSASYEQYF. The CDR3 nucleotides read TGTGCCAGCAGCGTCCACAGTGCGTCCTACGAGCAGTACTTC.

The CDR3 bases are TGTGCCAGCACCCTAGCGGCACCAAAGGCTGAAGCTTTCTTT. This encodes CASTLAAPKAEAFF. The rearrangement links TRBV2 to TRBJ1-1; no firm D call. Trimming stripped 7 bases from V and 6 bases from J, with 18 bases between. The V gene's germline CDR1 is SNHLY and CDR2 FYNNEI. The CDR3 sequence is 14 residues long.

The chain uses TRBV6-5 and TRBJ2-3, with D uncertain. Germline lookup yields CDR1 MNHEY and CDR2 SVGAGI. V lost 2 bases and J lost 0, with 12 bases in between. The CDR3 sequence is 16 residues long. Here the CDR3 reads CASSYEGHFSTDTQYF. The CDR3 region has the DNA TGTGCCAGCAGTTACGAAGGGCATTTTAGCACAGATACGCAGTATTTT.

The chain is built from TRBV7-9 and TRBJ1-5, with D possibly TRBD1 on 5 matching bases. The CDR3 spans 14 residues. Trimming left V 10 bases short and J 2 bases short, with 15 bases between. Germline lookup yields CDR1 SEHNR and CDR2 FQNEAQ (reference sequence). CDR3 sequence (DNA): TGTGCCACCCAGCAGTCGGGGGGCAATCAGCCCCAGCATTTT. Its protein product is CATQQSGGNQPQHF. Full variable domain (outside the CDR3, taken from reference TRBV7-9 and TRBJ1-5): DTGVSQNPRHKITKRGQNVTFRCDPISEHNRLYWYRQTLGQGPEFLTYFQNEAQLEKSRLLSDRFSAERPKGSFSTLEIQRTEQGDSAMYLCATQQSGGNQPQHFGDGTRLSIL.

The J gene is TRBJ2-7, the V gene TRBV7-9; unclear D gene. This CDR3 spans 13 amino acids. The germline gives CDR1 SEHNR, CDR2 FQNEAQ (reference sequence). V was trimmed by 3 bases and J by 0 bases, leaving 6 bases between them. CDR3 nucleotides: TGTGCCAGCAGCTTGGGCCCCTCCTACGAGCAGTACTTC. Translating gives CASSLGPSYEQYF.

This rearrangement joins TRBV7-8 to TRBJ1-3, with D tentatively TRBD1 (5 bases). Germline V gene lookup returns CDR1 SGHVS and CDR2 FQNEAQ. Trimming shortened V by 5 bases and J by 0 bases, and 17 bases separated the two germline ends. The CDR3 spans 17 residues. The chain's CDR3 is CASSVVSGISSGNTIYF. DNA for the CDR3: TGTGCCAGCAGCGTAGTCTCAGGGATCTCCTCTGGAAACACCATATATTTT.

This clone was counted between two and nine times. The J gene is TRBJ2-5, the V gene TRBV11-2; the D gene could be TRBD1 or TRBD2 (6 bases each). The CDR3 has 14 residues. CDR1 is SGHAT, CDR2 FQNNGV, per germline. The V end lost 0 bases, the J end lost 4 bases, and 9 bases lay between the germline ends. The CDR3 coding sequence is TGTGCCAGCAGCTTAGATCGGGGGCTAGAGACCCAGTACTTC. Protein product: CASSLDRGLETQYF.

The V and J genes are TRBV9 and TRBJ2-5; 10 bases are a match to TRBD2. V gave up 0 bases and J gave up 5 bases; unmatched junction bases: 4. This CDR3 contains 15 residues. Germline CDR1 is SGDLS and CDR2 is YYNGEE. This CDR3 is CASSVGISGRETQYF. For the CDR3, the DNA is TGTGCCAGCAGCGTAGGGATTAGCGGGAGGGAGACCCAGTACTTC.

The chain employs TRBV20-1 and TRBJ2-7; 11 positions match TRBD1. The germline CDR1 and CDR2 sequences are DFQATT and SNEGSKA (reference sequence). With 3 bases clipped from V and 7 bases from J, the junction kept 8 bases outside the gene matches. The CDR3 contains 14 residues. CDR3: CSASPGQGGGEQYF. Written as DNA, the CDR3 is TGCAGTGCTAGTCCGGGACAGGGGGGAGGGGAGCAGTACTTC.

The CDR3 region has the DNA TGTGCCAGTAGTCGCGTTGGGCAGCCCCAGCATTTT. Residues: CASSRVGQPQHF. The V and J genes are TRBV19 and TRBJ1-5; no clear D. There are 12 residues in the CDR3. Looked up from germline, CDR1 is LNHDA and CDR2 is SQIVND (reference sequence). The germline V and J ends were trimmed by 5 bases and 7 bases, with 9 bases remaining between them. Together with reference TRBV19 and TRBJ1-5, the CDR3 gives the full variable domain: DGGITQSPKYLFRKEGQNVTLSCEQNLNHDAMYWYRQDPGQGLRLIYYSQIVNDFQKGDIAEGYSVSREKKESFPLTVTSAQKNPTAFYLCASSRVGQPQHFGDGTRLSIL.

The chain uses TRBV6-5 and TRBJ1-3; TRBD1 matches 12 bases. V shed 4 bases and J 4 bases; nucleotides not matched to a gene: 2. The CDR3 runs 15 residues. The V gene's germline CDR1 is MNHEY and CDR2 SVGAGI. CDR3 amino acids: CASSWDRGPGNTIYF. The CDR3 DNA reads TGTGCCAGCAGTTGGGACAGGGGGCCCGGAAACACCATATATTTT.

The genes are TRBV4-1 and TRBJ2-3; 7 bases are a match to TRBD2. The CDR3 has 15 amino acids. With 6 bases clipped from V and 3 bases from J, the junction kept 9 bases outside the gene matches. CDR1 is MGHRA and CDR2 is YSYEKL in the germline V gene. Here the CDR3 DNA reads TGCGCCAGCAGACTAACTGCGGGAGCGACAGATACGCAGTATTTT. It is translated as CASRLTAGATDTQYF.

This rearrangement joins TRBV7-9 to TRBJ1-3; 7 bases match TRBD1. V lost 1 base and J lost 0; bases outside the gene matches: 3. The length of the CDR3 is 16 residues. Germline values: CDR1 SEHNR, CDR2 FQNEAQ (reference sequence). The DNA of the CDR3 is TGTGCCAGCAGCTTAGATACAGGGGTCTCTGGAAACACCATATATTTT. It specifies CASSLDTGVSGNTIYF.

This clone was picked up one time. V usage is TRBV5-1 and J usage is TRBJ2-5; D might be TRBD1 (7 bases). CDR3 length: 15 residues. Trimming took 4 bases from V and 1 from J, leaving 14 bases between them. Germline V gene lookup returns CDR1 SGHRS and CDR2 YFSETQ. In nucleotides, the CDR3 is TGCGCCAGCAGCCTCGGAGGGGGCGGCCAAGAGACCCAGTACTTC. Protein product: CASSLGGGGQETQYF. Using reference TRBV5-1 and TRBJ2-5 for the parts outside the CDR3, the full variable domain is KAGVTQTPRYLIKTRGQQVTLSCSPISGHRSVSWYQQTPGQGLQFLFEYFSETQRNKGNFPGRFSGRQFSNSRSEMNVSTLELGDSALYLCASSLGGGGQETQYFGPGTRLLVL.